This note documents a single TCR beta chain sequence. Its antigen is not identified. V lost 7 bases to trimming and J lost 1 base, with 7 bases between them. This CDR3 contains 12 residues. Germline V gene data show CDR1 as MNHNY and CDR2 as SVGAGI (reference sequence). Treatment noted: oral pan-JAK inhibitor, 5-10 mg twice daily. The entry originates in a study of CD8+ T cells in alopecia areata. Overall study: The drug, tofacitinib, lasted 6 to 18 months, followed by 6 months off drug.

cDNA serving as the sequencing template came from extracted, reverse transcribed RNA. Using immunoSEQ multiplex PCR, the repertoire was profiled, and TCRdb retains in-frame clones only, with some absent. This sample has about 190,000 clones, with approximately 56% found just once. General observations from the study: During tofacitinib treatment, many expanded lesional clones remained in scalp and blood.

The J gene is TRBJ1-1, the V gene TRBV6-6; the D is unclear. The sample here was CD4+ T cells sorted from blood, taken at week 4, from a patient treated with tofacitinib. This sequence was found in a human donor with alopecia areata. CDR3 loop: CASTVPNTEAFF. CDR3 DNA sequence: TGTGCCAGCACCGTCCCGAACACTGAAGCTTTCTTT.